The 16 T cell receptor beta chains presented below share a single source sample, sequenced in a study of T cell changes during pregnancy in multiple sclerosis. Assay: immunoSEQ multiplex PCR; the TCRdb copy retains only in-frame clones and omits some. The sample has tens of thousands of clones, 90% to 95% seen once. The material sequenced was peripheral blood, taken in the third trimester of pregnancy. The receptors originated from a female donor in good health, enrolled as a control in a pregnancy study.

The chain links TRBV4-3 to TRBJ1-5; 9 nucleotides match TRBD1. In germline, CDR1 is LGHNA, CDR2 YSLEER. The CDR3 spans 14 residues. V was clipped by 5 bases and J by 5 bases; unmatched bases: 4. Here the CDR3 reads CASSTRQGDQPQHF. CDR3 coding DNA: TGCGCCAGCAGCACCAGACAGGGGGATCAGCCCCAGCATTTT.

The chain combines TRBV19 with TRBJ1-2, with D hard to call. The CDR3 has 15 amino acids. V lost 7 bases and J lost 0, with 15 bases in between. Germline V gives CDR1 LNHDA, CDR2 SQIVND (reference sequence). CDR3 region: CASNRGAPANYGYTF. For the CDR3, the DNA is TGTGCCAGTAATCGCGGTGCCCCAGCTAACTATGGCTACACCTTC.

The chain has TRBV28 and TRBJ1-1, with D unresolved. This CDR3 region has 15 residues. Trimming cost V 2 bases and J 1 base, with 11 bases left between them. CDR1 and CDR2 from the germline V gene are MDHEN and SYDVKM. CDR3 bases: TGTGCCAGCAGTTTACCCGGACTAAGGAACACTGAAGCTTTCTTT. Protein: CASSLPGLRNTEAFF. Looking up the rest from reference TRBV28 and TRBJ1-1 gives the full variable domain: DVKVTQSSRYLVKRTGEKVFLECVQDMDHENMFWYRQDPGLGLRLIYFSYDVKMKEKGDIPEGYSVSREKKERFSLILESASTNQTSMYLCASSLPGLRNTEAFFGQGTRLTVV.

V is TRBV28 and J is TRBJ1-2; 8 bases match TRBD1. CDR1 is MDHEN, CDR2 SYDVKM, per germline. J lost 8 bases, V lost 10 bases, and 15 bases had no gene match. The CDR3 has 14 amino acids. The CDR3 here is CATFQGARLGGYTF. The CDR3 nucleotides are TGTGCCACTTTCCAGGGGGCGCGTCTCGGAGGCTACACCTTC.

The chain is built from TRBV6-1 and TRBJ1-2, with 10 bases fitting TRBD1. CDR3 length: 15 amino acids. Germline CDR1 reads MNHNS; CDR2 reads SASEGT. The trim removed 2 bases at V and 5 bases at J, leaving 5 bases unmatched. In nucleotides, the CDR3 is TGTGCCAGCAGTGAAACGGGACAGGGGTTTTATGGCTACACCTTC. This gives the protein CASSETGQGFYGYTF.

The genes are TRBV19 and TRBJ1-2; 9 bases are shared with TRBD1. The germline CDR1 and CDR2 sequences are LNHDA and SQIVND (reference sequence). CDR3 length: 17 residues. The V and J ends lost 8 bases and 2 bases, in that order; junction bases with no gene match: 15. The CDR3 DNA is TGTGCCAGTCGGACGGGGGGGACAGGGAGAGGAAACTATGGCTACACCTTC. It translates to CASRTGGTGRGNYGYTF.

The CDR3 DNA follows: TGTGCCACCCCGTCAGTTAATGAAAAACTGTTTTTT. It is translated as CATPSVNEKLFF. The chain couples TRBV7-9 to TRBJ1-4; D not certain. V lost 10 bases and J 4 bases, leaving 10 bases between the germline ends. The CDR3 spans 12 residues. Germline V lookup: CDR1 SEHNR, CDR2 FQNEAQ (reference sequence).

The chain couples TRBV15 to TRBJ2-2; a possible D gene is TRBD2 (5 bases). The V end lost 0 bases, the J end lost 0 bases, and 8 bases lay between the germline ends. The CDR3 has 16 amino acids. Germline V CDR1 and CDR2: LNHNV, YYDKDF (reference sequence). The CDR3 protein is CATSRDRGSNTGELFF. CDR3 sequence (DNA): TGTGCCACCAGCAGAGATCGAGGGTCGAACACCGGGGAGCTGTTTTTT.

Comment on this clone: Other DNA sequences in the sample encode the same CDR3. This rearrangement joins TRBV18 to TRBJ2-7; 9 nucleotides agree with TRBD1. CDR3 length: 13 residues. From germline, CDR1 is KGHSH and CDR2 LQKENI. Trimming took 3 bases from V and 6 from J; bases not matched to a gene: 3. The CDR3 DNA is TGTGCCAGCTCACCGGGACAGGGCGGCGAGCAGTACTTC. This translates into CASSPGQGGEQYF.

The V and J genes are TRBV19 and TRBJ2-5; D possibly corresponds to TRBD2 (6 bases). V dropped 8 bases and J dropped 5 bases, with 12 bases sitting between them. The CDR3 has 12 residues. Germline CDR1 and CDR2: LNHDA and SQIVND (reference sequence). The CDR3 DNA is TGTGCCAGTGGTGCAGGAGGGGAGACCCAGTACTTC. Translation: CASGAGGETQYF.

V and J are TRBV28 and TRBJ1-6, with D possibly being TRBD1 (5 bases). V was shortened by 3 bases and J by 2 bases, with 8 bases between the two germline ends. The CDR3 runs 15 residues. The V gene's germline CDR1 is MDHEN and CDR2 SYDVKM. Here the CDR3 DNA reads TGTGCCAGCAGTTTGCGGGGGACCTATAATTCACCCCTCCACTTT. Amino acid sequence: CASSLRGTYNSPLHF.

The rearrangement joins TRBV19 to TRBJ2-7, with 7 bases fitting TRBD1. CDR3 length: 15 amino acids. Per the germline V gene, CDR1 is LNHDA and CDR2 is SQIVND (reference sequence). V lost 3 bases and J lost 3; bases outside the gene matches: 8. The CDR3 region has the DNA TGTGCCAGTAGTATTCGACCGGGACAGAACTACGAGCAGTACTTC. This codes for CASSIRPGQNYEQYF.

In DNA form, the CDR3 reads TGTGCCAGCAGGTCGGGAGGGGTTAATGAAAAACTGTTTTTT. Protein: CASRSGGVNEKLFF. The J gene is TRBJ1-4, the V gene TRBV7-9; D perhaps matches TRBD1 (5 bases). In germline, CDR1 is SEHNR, CDR2 FQNEAQ (reference sequence). The CDR3 is made up of 14 amino acids. Trimming took 6 bases from V and 4 from J, leaving 12 bases between them.

The CDR3 protein is CASRHRALTGELFF. In nucleotides, the CDR3 is TGTGCCAGCAGGCACAGGGCTCTGACCGGGGAGCTGTTTTTT. The genes are TRBV21-1 and TRBJ2-2; the listed D gene, TRBD1, was not tested against the DNA. TRBV21-1 is given as a pseudogene. The CDR3 has 14 residues.

CDR3 coding DNA: TGTGCCTGGAGCCCCCCGGGGGGGGAATTATATGGCTACACCTTC. Protein: CAWSPPGGELYGYTF. V is TRBV30 and J is TRBJ1-2; D might be TRBD1 (5 bases). Between the trimmed V and J ends, which lost 3 bases and 5 bases, there was a span of 19 bases. The CDR3 extends over 15 amino acids. Per the germline V gene, CDR1 is GTSNPN and CDR2 is SVGIG (reference sequence).

J is TRBJ1-5 and V is TRBV6-5; D not resolved. This CDR3 has 14 residues. Germline CDR1 MNHEY, CDR2 SVGAGI. V was trimmed by 5 bases and J by 6 bases, leaving 14 bases between them. The CDR3 DNA reads as TGTGCCAGCAGTATCGGCGAGGTGGGTCAGCCCCAGCATTTT. Protein: CASSIGEVGQPQHF.